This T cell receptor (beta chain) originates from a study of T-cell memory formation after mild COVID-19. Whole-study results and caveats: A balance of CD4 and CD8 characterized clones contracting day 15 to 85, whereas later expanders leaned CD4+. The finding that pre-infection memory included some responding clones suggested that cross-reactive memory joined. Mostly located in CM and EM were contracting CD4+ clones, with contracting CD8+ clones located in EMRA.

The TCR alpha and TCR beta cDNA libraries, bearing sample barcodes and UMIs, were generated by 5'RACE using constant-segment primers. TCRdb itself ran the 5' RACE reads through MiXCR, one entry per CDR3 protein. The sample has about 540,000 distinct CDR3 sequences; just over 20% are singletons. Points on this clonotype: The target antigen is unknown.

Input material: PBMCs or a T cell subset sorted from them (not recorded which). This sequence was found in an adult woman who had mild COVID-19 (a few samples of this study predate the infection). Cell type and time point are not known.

CDR3 bases: TGTGCCAGCAGCTGGGGGCTATGGGTACTATGGGGTAATGAGCAGTTCTTC. This translates into CASSWGLWVLWGNEQFF. This sequence joins TRBV7-8 and TRBJ2-1, with a weak D call TRBD1 (6 bases). This CDR3 is built from 17 residues. Germline CDR1 SGHVS, CDR2 FQNEAQ. The V end lost 4 bases, the J end lost 7 bases, and 23 bases lay between the germline ends.